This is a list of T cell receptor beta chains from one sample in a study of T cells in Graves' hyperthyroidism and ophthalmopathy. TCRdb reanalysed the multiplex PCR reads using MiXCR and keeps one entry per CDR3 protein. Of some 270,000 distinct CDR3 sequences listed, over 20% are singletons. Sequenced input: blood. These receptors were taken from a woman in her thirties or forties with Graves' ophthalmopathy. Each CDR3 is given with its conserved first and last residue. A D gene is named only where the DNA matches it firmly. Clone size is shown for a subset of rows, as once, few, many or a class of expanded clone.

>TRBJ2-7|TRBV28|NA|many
CASSDLITGNGEQYF
TGTGCCAGCAGTGACCTCATAACGGGGAACGGAGAGCAGTACTTC
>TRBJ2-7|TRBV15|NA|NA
CATSRPVGANEQYF
TGTGCCACCAGCAGACCCGTGGGGGCCAACGAGCAGTACTTC
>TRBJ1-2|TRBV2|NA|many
CASSETEGSDGYTF
TGTGCCAGCAGCGAGACCGAAGGGTCTGACGGCTACACCTTC
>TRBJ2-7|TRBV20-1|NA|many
CSARGLVFHEQYF
TGCAGTGCTAGAGGACTAGTCTTCCACGAGCAGTACTTC
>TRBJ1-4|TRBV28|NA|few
CASGGGTAMNEKLFF
TGTGCCAGCGGAGGAGGGACGGCTATGAATGAAAAACTGTTTTTT
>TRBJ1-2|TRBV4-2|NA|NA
CASSQDRLLGGYTF
TGTGCCAGCAGCCAAGATCGACTTTTAGGAGGCTACACCTTC
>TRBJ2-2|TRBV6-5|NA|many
CASSYGGEEVELFF
TGTGCCAGCAGTTACGGGGGAGAAGAGGTGGAGCTGTTTTTT
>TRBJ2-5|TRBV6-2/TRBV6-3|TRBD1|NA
CASSTHGQGTFKETQYF
TGTGCCAGCAGTACCCACGGACAGGGTACTTTCAAAGAGACCCAGTACTTC
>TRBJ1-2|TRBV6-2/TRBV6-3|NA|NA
CASRGTRGFMYGYTF
TGTGCCAGCAGAGGAACCAGGGGCTTTATGTATGGCTACACCTTC
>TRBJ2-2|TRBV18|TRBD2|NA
CASSPSSGSTGELFF
TGTGCCAGCTCTCCCTCTAGCGGAAGCACCGGGGAGCTGTTTTTT
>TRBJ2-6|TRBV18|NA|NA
CASSPAYSGANVLTF
TGTGCCAGCTCACCAGCTTACTCTGGGGCCAACGTCCTGACTTTC
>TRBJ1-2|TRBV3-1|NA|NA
CASSQDLGALGYTF
TGTGCCAGCAGCCAAGATCTCGGGGCTCTTGGCTACACCTTC
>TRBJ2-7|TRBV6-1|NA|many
CASSVNSFYEQYF
TGTGCCAGCAGTGTTAACAGCTTCTACGAGCAGTACTTC
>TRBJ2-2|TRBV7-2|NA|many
CASSLAPGFGGELFF
TGTGCCAGCAGCTTAGCCCCAGGGTTTGGCGGGGAGCTGTTTTTT
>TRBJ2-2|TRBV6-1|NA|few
CASSQRDTGELFF
TGTGCCAGCAGCCAGCGGGACACCGGGGAGCTGTTTTTT
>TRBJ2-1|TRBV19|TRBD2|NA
CASTSEREGLGEQFF
TGTGCCAGCACCTCTGAGCGGGAGGGCCTGGGTGAGCAGTTCTTC
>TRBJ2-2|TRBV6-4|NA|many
CASRGRGTGRNTGELFF
TGTGCCAGCAGAGGACGCGGGACGGGAAGAAACACCGGGGAGCTGTTTTTT
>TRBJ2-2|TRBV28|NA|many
CASSLQGWRTGELFF
TGTGCCAGCAGTTTACAGGGTTGGCGCACCGGGGAGCTGTTTTTT